This T cell receptor (beta chain) is from a study of T cell responses to AZD1222 COVID-19 vaccine. At the level of the study: Analyses pooled second doses at about 4 or about 12 weeks. Whole-study findings and limits: Nearly half of spike-specific TCRs reportedly target variant regions that are unmutated in the B.1.351 and B.1.1.7 variants. It was only a handful of AZD1222 recipients who were seropositive at baseline. Compared with day 0, the breadth and depth of the Spike-specific TCR repertoire rose significantly after two doses of AZD1222.

In regard to this clone: Its antigen is unidentified.

TCRdb's copy holds only in-frame clones and misses some; the assay was immunoSEQ multiplex PCR. The sample lists some 97,000 clones, around 90% seen once, with more than 1.5% in the top ten. The germline gives CDR1 SGHRS, CDR2 YFSETQ. This CDR3 is 15 amino acids long. The V end was cut by 0 bases, the J end by 1 base, with 10 bases between. The rearrangement uses TRBV5-1 and TRBJ1-1; possibly TRBD1 for D (5 bases). This clonotype was obtained from an adult in good health. The sequenced sample was peripheral blood, obtained on day 0 of AZD1222 vaccination. In nucleotides, the CDR3 is TGCGCCAGCAGCTTGGGACAGCCCCCGAACACTGAAGCTTTCTTT. It yields the protein CASSLGQPPNTEAFF.